This T cell receptor beta chain appears in the sequencing data of a study of blood T cell repertoires in COVID-19. Study-wide context: Samples representing acute and convalescent COVID-19 were sourced from the United States, Italy and Spain.

Trimming cost V 3 bases and J 10 bases, with 16 bases left between them. The CDR3 is made up of 13 amino acids. Germline values: CDR1 SGHRS, CDR2 YFSETQ. As handled by the study authors: Counts of nucleated cells, estimated from reference gene primer amplification, were obtained. Sequenced by immunoSEQ multiplex PCR; TCRdb stores in-frame clones only, minus some. V and J calls and clone size follow that table, whereas D and trimming were derived from the DNA. The sample yields approximately 280,000 clones, around nine tenths seen once. Only a few counts were recorded for this clone. The rearrangement uses TRBV5-1 and TRBJ1-1; the D gene is possibly TRBD1 (6 bases). This clonotype was sampled from a woman aged 55 to 70 with acute or convalescent COVID-19. Sequencing input: peripheral blood. The CDR3 loop reads CASSSLRGGGAFF. The CDR3 DNA reads as TGCGCCAGCAGCTCTCTCAGGGGCGGAGGAGCTTTCTTT.